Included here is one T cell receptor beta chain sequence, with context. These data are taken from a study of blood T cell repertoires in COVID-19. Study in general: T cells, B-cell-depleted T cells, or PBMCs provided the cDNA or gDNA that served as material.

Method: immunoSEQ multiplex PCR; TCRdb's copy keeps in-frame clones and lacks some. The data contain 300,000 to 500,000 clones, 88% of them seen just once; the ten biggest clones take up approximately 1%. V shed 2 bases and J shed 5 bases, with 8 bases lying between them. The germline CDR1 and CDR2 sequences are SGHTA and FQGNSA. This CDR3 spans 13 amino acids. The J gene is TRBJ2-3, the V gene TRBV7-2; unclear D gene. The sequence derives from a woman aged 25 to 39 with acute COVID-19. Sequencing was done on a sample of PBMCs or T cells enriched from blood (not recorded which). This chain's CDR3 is CASSLSQRDTQYF. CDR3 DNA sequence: TGTGCCAGCAGCTTAAGCCAGCGAGATACGCAGTATTTT.